Given below is one TCR beta chain in context. The data stem from a study of blood T cell repertoires in COVID-19. Per germline, CDR1 SGHDT and CDR2 YYEEEE. The V and J ends lost 4 bases and 5 bases, in that order; junction bases with no gene match: 10. The CDR3 contains 15 residues. TCRdb's table, derived via immunoSEQ multiplex PCR, lists solely in-frame clones and lacks some. This table holds about 250,000 clones, approximately 86% found once. The J gene is TRBJ2-5, the V gene TRBV5-6; TRBD1 aligns across 8 bases. The sample was peripheral blood. The sequence came from a woman aged 60-75 years who had recovered from COVID-19. CDR3 in DNA: TGTGCCAGCAGCCGTACGACAGGGGTTGGGGAGACCCAGTACTTC. Translated: CASSRTTGVGETQYF.